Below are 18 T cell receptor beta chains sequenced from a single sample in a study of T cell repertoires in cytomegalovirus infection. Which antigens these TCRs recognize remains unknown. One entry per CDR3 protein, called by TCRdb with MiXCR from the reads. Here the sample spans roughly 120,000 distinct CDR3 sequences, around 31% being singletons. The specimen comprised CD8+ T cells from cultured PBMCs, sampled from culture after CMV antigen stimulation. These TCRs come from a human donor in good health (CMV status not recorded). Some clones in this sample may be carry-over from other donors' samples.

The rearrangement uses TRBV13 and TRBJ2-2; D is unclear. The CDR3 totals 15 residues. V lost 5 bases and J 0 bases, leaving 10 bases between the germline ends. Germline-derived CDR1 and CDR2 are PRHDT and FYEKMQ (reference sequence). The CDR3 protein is CASSIPAANTGELFF. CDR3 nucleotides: TGTGCCAGCAGCATCCCGGCAGCGAACACCGGGGAGCTGTTTTTT.

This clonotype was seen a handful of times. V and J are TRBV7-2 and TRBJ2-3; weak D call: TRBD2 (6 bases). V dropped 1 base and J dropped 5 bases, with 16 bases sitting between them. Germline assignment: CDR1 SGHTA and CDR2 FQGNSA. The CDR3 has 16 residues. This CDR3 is CASSLGIWDLEDTQYF. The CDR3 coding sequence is TGTGCCAGCAGCTTAGGGATATGGGACTTGGAAGATACGCAGTATTTT. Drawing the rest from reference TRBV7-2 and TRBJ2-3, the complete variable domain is GAGVSQSPSNKVTEKGKDVELRCDPISGHTALYWYRQSLGQGLEFLIYFQGNSAPDKSGLPSDRFSAERTGGSVSTLTIQRTQQEDSAVYLCASSLGIWDLEDTQYFGPGTRLTVL.

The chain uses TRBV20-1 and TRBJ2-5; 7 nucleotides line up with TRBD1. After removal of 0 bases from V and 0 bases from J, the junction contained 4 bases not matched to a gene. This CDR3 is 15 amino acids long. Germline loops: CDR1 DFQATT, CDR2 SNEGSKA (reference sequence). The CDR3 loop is CSARDETGYQETQYF. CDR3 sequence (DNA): TGCAGTGCTAGAGACGAGACAGGGTACCAAGAGACCCAGTACTTC.

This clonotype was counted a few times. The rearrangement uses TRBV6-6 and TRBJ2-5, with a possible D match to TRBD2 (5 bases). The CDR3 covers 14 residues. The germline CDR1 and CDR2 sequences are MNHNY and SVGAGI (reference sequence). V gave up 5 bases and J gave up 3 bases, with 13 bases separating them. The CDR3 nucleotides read TGTGCCAGCAGTCAGATAACTAGGGAAGAGACCCAGTACTTC. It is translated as CASSQITREETQYF.

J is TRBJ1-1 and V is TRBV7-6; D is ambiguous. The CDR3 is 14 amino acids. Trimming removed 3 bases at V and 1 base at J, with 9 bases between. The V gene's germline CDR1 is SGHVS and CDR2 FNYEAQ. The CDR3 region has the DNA TGTGCCAGCAGCTTTAGTCGGGGGAACACTGAAGCTTTCTTT. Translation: CASSFSRGNTEAFF.

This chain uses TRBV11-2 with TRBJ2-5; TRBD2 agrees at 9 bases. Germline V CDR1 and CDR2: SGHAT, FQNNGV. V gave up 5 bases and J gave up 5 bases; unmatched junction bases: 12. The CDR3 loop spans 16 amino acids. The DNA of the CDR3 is TGTGCCAGCAGCGGACGGACTAGCGAGATTGATGAGACCCAGTACTTC. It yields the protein CASSGRTSEIDETQYF.

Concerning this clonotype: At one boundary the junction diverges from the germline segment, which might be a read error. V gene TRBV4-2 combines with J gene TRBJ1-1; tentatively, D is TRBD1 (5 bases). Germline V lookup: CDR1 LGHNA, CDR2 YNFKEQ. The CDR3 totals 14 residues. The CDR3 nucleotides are TGTGCCAGCAGCAAAGATGGTGGGGGCACTGAAGCTTTCTTT. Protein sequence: CASSKDGGGTEAFF.

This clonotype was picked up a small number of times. The chain's CDR3 is CASSFISGELFF. DNA of the CDR3: TGTGCCAGCAGCTTTATATCCGGGGAGCTGTTTTTT. The V call is TRBV12-3 or TRBV12-4, the J call TRBJ2-2; D uncertain. V was clipped by 6 bases and J by 6 bases, with 8 bases between them. The CDR3 consists of 12 residues.

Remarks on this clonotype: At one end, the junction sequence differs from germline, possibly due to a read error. CDR3 residues: CASSLELRNGDLWVF. CDR3 sequence (DNA): TGTGCCAGCAGCTTGGAACTACGGAATGGGGACCTGTGGGTCTTC. This chain joins TRBV5-6 and TRBJ2-1; either TRBD1 or TRBD2 may fit D (5 bases each). This CDR3 comprises 15 residues. Germline V gene lookup returns CDR1 SGHDT and CDR2 YYEEEE.

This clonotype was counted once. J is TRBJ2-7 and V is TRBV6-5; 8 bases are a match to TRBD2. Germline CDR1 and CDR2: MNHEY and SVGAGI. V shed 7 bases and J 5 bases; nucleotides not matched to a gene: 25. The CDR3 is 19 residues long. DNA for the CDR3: TGTGCCAGCACCCGAACACCCCCCGGGGGGGCCGGCAGATTCAACGAGCAGTACTTC. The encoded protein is CASTRTPPGGAGRFNEQYF.

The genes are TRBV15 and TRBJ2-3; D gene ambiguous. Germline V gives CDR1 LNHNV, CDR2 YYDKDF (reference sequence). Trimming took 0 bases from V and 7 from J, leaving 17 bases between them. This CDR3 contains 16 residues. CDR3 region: CATSRDYAITENTQYF. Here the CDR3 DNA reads TGTGCCACCAGCAGAGATTATGCGATTACGGAAAATACGCAGTATTTT.

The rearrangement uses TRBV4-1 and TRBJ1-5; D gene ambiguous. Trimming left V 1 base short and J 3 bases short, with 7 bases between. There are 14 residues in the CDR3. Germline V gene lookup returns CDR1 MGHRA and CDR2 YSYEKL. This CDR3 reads CASSQAVSNQPQHF. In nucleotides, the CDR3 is TGCGCCAGCAGCCAAGCGGTTTCCAATCAGCCCCAGCATTTT.

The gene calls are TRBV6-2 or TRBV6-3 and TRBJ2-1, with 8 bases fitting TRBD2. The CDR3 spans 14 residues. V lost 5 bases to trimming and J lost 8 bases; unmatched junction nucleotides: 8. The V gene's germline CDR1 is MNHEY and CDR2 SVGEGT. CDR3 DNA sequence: TGTGCCAGCAGTCTCACCCTCGGGAGGGATGAGCAGTTCTTC. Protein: CASSLTLGRDEQFF.

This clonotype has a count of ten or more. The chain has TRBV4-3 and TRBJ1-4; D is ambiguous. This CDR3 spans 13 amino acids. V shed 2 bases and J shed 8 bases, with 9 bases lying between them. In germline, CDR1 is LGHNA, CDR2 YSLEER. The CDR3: CASSQTRTEKLFF. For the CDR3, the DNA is TGCGCCAGCAGCCAAACCCGGACCGAAAAACTGTTTTTT.

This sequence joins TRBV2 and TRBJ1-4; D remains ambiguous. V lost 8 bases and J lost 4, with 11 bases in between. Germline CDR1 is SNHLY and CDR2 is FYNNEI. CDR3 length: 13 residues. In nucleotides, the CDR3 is TGTGCCAGCGGCGTCGGATTTAATGAAAAACTGTTTTTT. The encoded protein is CASGVGFNEKLFF.

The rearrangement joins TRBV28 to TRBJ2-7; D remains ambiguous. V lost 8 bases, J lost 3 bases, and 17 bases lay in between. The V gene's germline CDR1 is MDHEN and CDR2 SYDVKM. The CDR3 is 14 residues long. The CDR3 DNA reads TGTGCCAGCCATGAGAGACGCACGATCTACGAGCAGTACTTC. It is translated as CASHERRTIYEQYF. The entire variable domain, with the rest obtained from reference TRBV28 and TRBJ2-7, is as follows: DVKVTQSSRYLVKRTGEKVFLECVQDMDHENMFWYRQDPGLGLRLIYFSYDVKMKEKGDIPEGYSVSREKKERFSLILESASTNQTSMYLCASHERRTIYEQYFGPGTRLTVT.

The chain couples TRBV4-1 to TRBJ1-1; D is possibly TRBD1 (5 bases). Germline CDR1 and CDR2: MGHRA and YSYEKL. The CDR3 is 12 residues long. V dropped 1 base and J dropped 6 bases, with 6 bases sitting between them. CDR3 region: CASSQGGAEAFF. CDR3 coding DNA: TGCGCCAGCAGCCAAGGGGGGGCTGAAGCTTTCTTT.

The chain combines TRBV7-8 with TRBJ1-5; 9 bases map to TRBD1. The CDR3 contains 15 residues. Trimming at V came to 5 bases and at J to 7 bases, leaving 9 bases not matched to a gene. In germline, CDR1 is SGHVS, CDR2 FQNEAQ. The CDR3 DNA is TGTGCCAGCAGCCCCGGGACAGGGTTGGGACAGCCCCAGCATTTT. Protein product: CASSPGTGLGQPQHF.